The sequence of this T cell receptor (beta chain) was determined in a study of cytomegalovirus exposure and HLA in healthy donors. Notes on the study in general: Later analysis found that TCR beta chains associated with HLA were more clonally expanded than other, equally common chains. On later analysis, the bulk of CMV-associated TCR beta chains appeared to be HLA-restricted.

The CDR3 has 15 amino acids. Trimming removed 7 bases from V and 4 bases from J; junction bases left unmatched: 8. The germline CDR1 and CDR2 sequences are MNHNS and SASEGT. PCR employed 60 Vbeta and 13 Jbeta primers. Assay used: immunoSEQ multiplex PCR; TCRdb lists only in-frame clones, some missing. This table holds around 140,000 clones, roughly four fifths found once. This clone was seen only a few times. The antigen is not known. Specimen: PBMCs. This chain uses TRBV6-1 with TRBJ1-5, with 9 bases fitting TRBD1. The sequence came from a woman aged 60-75 years in good health and CMV-seronegative. The CDR3, as DNA: TGTGCCAGCATGAGGACAGGGGCGGTTAATCAGCCCCAGCATTTT. This sequence encodes CASMRTGAVNQPQHF.